Sequencing of this T cell receptor beta chain was carried out in a study of T-cell reconstitution after alpha-beta-depleted transplantation in children. This CDR3 region has 14 residues. The V gene's germline CDR1 is SEHNR and CDR2 FQNEAQ (reference sequence). V lost 5 bases and J 2 bases, leaving 11 bases between the germline ends. Construction of the TCRbeta library involved unique molecular identifiers. TCRdb re-called the PCR reads with MiXCR, one entry per CDR3 protein. This repertoire shows some 300,000 distinct CDR3 sequences, approximately 10% found once; its top ten account for 2% to 2.5%. The input for sequencing was PBMCs from the stem cell graft donor, taken from the stem cell graft. The rearrangement joins TRBV7-9 to TRBJ2-3; possible D gene TRBD2, 5 bases. The clonotype originates from a human donor who donated a stem cell graft to a child with acute lymphoblastic leukemia. The CDR3 DNA reads as TGTGCCAGCAGCCCGGGAAGCTACACAGATACGCAGTATTTT. Its protein product is CASSPGSYTDTQYF.